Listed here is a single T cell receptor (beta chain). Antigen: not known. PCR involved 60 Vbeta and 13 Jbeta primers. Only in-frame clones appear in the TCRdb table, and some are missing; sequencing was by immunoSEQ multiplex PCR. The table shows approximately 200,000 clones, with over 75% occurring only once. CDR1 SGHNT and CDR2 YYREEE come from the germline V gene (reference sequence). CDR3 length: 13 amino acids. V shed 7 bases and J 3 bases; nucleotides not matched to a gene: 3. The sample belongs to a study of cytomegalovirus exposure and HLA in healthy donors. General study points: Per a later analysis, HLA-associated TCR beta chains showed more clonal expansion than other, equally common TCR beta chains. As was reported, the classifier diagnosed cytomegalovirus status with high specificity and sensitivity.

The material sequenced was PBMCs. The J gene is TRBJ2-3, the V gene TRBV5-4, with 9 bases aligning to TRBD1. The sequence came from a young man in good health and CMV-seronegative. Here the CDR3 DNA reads TGTGCCAGCCCGGACAGGGGTACAGATACGCAGTATTTT. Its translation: CASPDRGTDTQYF.